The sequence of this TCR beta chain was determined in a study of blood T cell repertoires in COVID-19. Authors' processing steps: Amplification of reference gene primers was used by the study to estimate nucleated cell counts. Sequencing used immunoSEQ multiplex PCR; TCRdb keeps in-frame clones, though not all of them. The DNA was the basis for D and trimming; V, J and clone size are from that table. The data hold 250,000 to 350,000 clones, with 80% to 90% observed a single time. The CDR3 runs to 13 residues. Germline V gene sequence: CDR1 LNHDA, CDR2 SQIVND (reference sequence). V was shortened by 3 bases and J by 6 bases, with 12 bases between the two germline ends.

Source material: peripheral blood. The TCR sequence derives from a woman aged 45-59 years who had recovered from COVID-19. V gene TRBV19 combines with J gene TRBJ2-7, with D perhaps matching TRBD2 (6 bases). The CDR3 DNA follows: TGTGCCAGTAGTATCGGGGGTTTCGGCGAGCAGTACTTC. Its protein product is CASSIGGFGEQYF.